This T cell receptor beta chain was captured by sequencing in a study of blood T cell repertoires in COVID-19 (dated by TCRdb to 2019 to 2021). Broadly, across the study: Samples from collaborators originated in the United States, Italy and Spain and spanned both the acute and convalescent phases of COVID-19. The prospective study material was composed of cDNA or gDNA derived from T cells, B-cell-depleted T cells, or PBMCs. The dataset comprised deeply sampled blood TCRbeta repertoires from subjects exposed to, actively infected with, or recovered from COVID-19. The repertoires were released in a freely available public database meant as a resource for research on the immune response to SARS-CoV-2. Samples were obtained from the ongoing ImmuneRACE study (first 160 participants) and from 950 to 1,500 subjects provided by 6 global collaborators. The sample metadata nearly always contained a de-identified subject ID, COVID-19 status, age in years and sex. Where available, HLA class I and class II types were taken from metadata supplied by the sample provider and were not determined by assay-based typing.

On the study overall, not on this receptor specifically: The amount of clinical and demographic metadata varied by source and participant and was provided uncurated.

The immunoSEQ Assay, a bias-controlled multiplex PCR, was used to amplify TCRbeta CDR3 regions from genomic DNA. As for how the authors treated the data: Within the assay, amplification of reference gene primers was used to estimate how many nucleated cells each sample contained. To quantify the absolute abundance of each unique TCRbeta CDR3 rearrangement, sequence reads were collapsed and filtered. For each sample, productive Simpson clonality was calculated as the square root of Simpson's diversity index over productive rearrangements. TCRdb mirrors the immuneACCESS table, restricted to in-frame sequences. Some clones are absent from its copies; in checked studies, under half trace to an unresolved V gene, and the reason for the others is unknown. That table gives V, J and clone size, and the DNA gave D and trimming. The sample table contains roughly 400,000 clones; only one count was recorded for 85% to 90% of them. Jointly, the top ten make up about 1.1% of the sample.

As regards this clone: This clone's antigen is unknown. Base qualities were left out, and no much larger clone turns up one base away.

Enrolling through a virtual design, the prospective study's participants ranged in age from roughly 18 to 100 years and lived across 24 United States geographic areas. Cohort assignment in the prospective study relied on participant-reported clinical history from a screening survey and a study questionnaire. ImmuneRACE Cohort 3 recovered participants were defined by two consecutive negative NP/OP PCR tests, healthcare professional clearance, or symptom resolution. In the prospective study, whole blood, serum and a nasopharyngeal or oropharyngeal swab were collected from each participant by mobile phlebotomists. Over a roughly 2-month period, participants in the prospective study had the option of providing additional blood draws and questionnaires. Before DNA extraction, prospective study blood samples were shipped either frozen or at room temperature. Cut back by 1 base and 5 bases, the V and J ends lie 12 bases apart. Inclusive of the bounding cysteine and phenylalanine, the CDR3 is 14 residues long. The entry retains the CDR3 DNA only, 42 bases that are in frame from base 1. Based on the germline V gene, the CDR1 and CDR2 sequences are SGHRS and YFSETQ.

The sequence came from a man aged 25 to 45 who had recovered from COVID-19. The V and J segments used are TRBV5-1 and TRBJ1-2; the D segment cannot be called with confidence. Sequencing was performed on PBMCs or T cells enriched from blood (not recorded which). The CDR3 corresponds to CASSLPSEPYGYTF. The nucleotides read TGCGCCAGCAGCTTGCCCTCCGAGCCTTATGGCTACACCTTC.